The clone carrying this T cell receptor beta chain appeared a few times. These data originate in a study of blood T cell repertoires in COVID-19. Study summary: The samples span acute and convalescent COVID-19 from the United States, Italy and Spain.

Only in-frame clones appear in the TCRdb table, and some are missing; sequencing was by immunoSEQ multiplex PCR. Of some 130,000 clones in the sample, 70% to 80% were seen once. Germline V gives CDR1 LGHNA, CDR2 YNFKEQ. CDR3 length equals 15 residues. V was clipped by 1 base and J by 6 bases, with 12 bases between them. The source is an elderly woman with acute or convalescent COVID-19. The material sequenced was peripheral blood. This chain uses TRBV4-2 with TRBJ1-4; D may be TRBD1 (6 bases). Here the CDR3 DNA reads TGTGCCAGCAGCCAAGGCGGGGGGCAGGATGAAAAACTGTTTTTT. It yields the protein CASSQGGGQDEKLFF.